The clone carrying this T cell receptor (beta chain) was counted many times. Its antigen is not known. The data were obtained in a study of response to subunit inactivated influenza vaccine. V gave up 6 bases and J gave up 6 bases; unmatched junction bases: 11. CDR3 length equals 16 residues. TCRdb re-analysed the RT-PCR reads in MiXCR, keeping a single row per CDR3 protein. The data hold about 480,000 distinct CDR3 sequences, with approximately 10% observed a single time. Notes on the study in general: New T cells are recruited in small numbers by each seasonal influenza vaccination, according to the authors' suggestion.

The sequenced sample was PBMCs from blood, obtained 45 days after vaccination. The sequence derives from a man aged 45-65 years who received an inactivated influenza vaccine. The rearrangement joins TRBV12-3 or TRBV12-4 to TRBJ2-2, with 9 bases matching TRBD1. In DNA form, the CDR3 reads TGTGCCAGCAGAACGACAGGGGGGTCGCTCGCCGGGGAGCTGTTTTTT. Its translation is CASRTTGGSLAGELFF.